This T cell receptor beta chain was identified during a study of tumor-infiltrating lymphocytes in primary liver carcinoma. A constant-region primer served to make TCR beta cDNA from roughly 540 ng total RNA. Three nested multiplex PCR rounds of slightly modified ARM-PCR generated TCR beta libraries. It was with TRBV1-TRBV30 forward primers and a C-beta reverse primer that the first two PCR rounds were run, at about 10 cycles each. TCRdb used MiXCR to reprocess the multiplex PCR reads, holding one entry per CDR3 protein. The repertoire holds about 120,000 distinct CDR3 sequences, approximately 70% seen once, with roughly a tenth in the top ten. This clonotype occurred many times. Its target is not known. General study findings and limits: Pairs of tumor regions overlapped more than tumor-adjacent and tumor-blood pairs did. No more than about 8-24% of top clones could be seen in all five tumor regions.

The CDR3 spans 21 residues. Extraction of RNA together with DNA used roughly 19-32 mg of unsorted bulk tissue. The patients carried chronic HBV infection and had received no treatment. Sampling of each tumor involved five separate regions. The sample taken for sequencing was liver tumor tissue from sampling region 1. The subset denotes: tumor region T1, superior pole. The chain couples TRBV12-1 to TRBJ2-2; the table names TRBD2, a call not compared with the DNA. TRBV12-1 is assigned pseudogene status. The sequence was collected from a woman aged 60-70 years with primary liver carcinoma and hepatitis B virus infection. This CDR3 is CASSPVGQGKTSGTNTGELFF. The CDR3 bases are TGTGCCAGCAGCCCGGTTGGACAGGGAAAGACTAGCGGGACGAACACCGGGGAGCTGTTTTTT.